The next 29 T cell receptor beta chains were all read from a single sample in a study of blood T cells in healthy people across ages. A second PCR, run for roughly 7 to 12 cycles, used a sample-barcoded 5' primer plus a J-beta primer mix. TCRdb used MiXCR to reprocess the 5' RACE reads, holding one entry per CDR3 protein. The sample includes about 1.8 million distinct CDR3 sequences, roughly 50% of them seen just once. The sequencing input was blood. Receptors originate from a woman in her thirties or forties in good health.

The CDR3 DNA reads as TGCGCCAGCAGCTTGGACGGGGGGAACAAACAGCCCCAGCATTTT. This gives the protein CASSLDGGNKQPQHF. This chain uses TRBV5-1 with TRBJ1-5; a possible D gene is TRBD1 (5 bases). Germline CDR1 reads SGHRS; CDR2 reads YFSETQ. The CDR3 is 15 residues long. The V end was cut by 0 bases, the J end by 7 bases, with 14 bases between.

V usage is TRBV6-1 and J usage is TRBJ1-2; D perhaps matches TRBD1 (5 bases). This CDR3 contains 14 residues. Trimming took 3 bases from V and 2 from J, leaving 10 bases between them. CDR1 is MNHNS and CDR2 is SASEGT in the germline V gene. CDR3: CASSDQGYNYGYTF. The DNA for the CDR3 is TGTGCCAGCAGTGACCAGGGTTACAACTATGGCTACACCTTC.

This clonotype has more than one count but fewer than ten. The V and J genes are TRBV4-3 and TRBJ2-1, with TRBD2 matching 10 bases. J was trimmed by 4 bases and V by 3 bases; bases with no gene match: 6. CDR1 and CDR2 from the germline V gene are LGHNA and YSLEER. The CDR3 contains 16 residues. CDR3 in DNA: TGCGCCAGCAGCCAGGGAGTAGCGGGGGGTTACAATGAGCAGTTCTTC. This sequence encodes CASSQGVAGGYNEQFF.

V usage is TRBV18 and J usage is TRBJ2-4, with 14 bases aligning to TRBD2. The DNA end is more similar to TRBJ2-7, so the J call may be wrong. The germline CDR1 and CDR2 sequences are KGHSH and LQKENI. This CDR3 is built from 17 residues. The CDR3 DNA is TGTGCCAGCTCACCGACTAGAGGGACTAGCGGGGGAGGCGAGCAGTACTTC. It codes for CASSPTRGTSGGGEQYF.

V is TRBV4-3 and J is TRBJ2-7; D may be TRBD1 (5 bases). Germline CDR1 is LGHNA and CDR2 is YSLEER. Trimming shortened V by 3 bases and J by 5 bases, and 14 bases separated the two germline ends. The CDR3 length is 14 residues. For the CDR3, the DNA is TGCGCCAGCAGCCACAGGGTCGGGCGCAACGAGCAGTACTTC. It encodes CASSHRVGRNEQYF.

The V and J genes are TRBV20-1 and TRBJ1-5, with D possibly being TRBD1 (5 bases). This CDR3 is built from 13 residues. V dropped 5 bases and J dropped 1 base, with 9 bases sitting between them. CDR1 is DFQATT, CDR2 SNEGSKA, per germline (reference sequence). CDR3 DNA sequence: TGCAGTGCTGCCGACAGAAGCAATCAGCCCCAGCATTTT. Amino acid sequence: CSAADRSNQPQHF.

The chain combines TRBV7-8 with TRBJ2-5; D is possibly TRBD1 or TRBD2 (5 bases each). This CDR3 has 15 residues. CDR1 and CDR2 from the germline V gene are SGHVS and FQNEAQ. The V end lost 1 base, the J end lost 11 bases, and 20 bases lay between the germline ends. Here the CDR3 reads CASSLVPGRAPRQYF. As DNA, the CDR3 is TGTGCCAGCAGCTTAGTCCCGGGACGGGCCCCAAGGCAGTACTTC. The full variable domain, with the rest looked up from reference TRBV7-8 and TRBJ2-5, is GAGVSQSPRYKVAKRGQDVALRCDPISGHVSLFWYQQALGQGPEFLTYFQNEAQLDKSGLPSDRFFAERPEGSVSTLKIQRTQQEDSAVYLCASSLVPGRAPRQYFGPGTRLLVL.

CDR3: CASSYGQRSYEQYF. CDR3 coding DNA: TGTGCCAGCAGTTACGGACAACGATCCTACGAGCAGTACTTC. This rearrangement joins TRBV6-2 or TRBV6-3 to TRBJ2-7, with a possible D match to TRBD1 (5 bases). With 2 bases removed from V and 1 base from J, the gap between germline ends came to 9 bases. Per the germline V gene, CDR1 is MNHEY and CDR2 is SVGEGT. The CDR3 is made up of 14 amino acids.

The chain employs TRBV15 and TRBJ1-2; 7 bases fit TRBD1. The CDR3 runs 14 residues. Unmatched junction bases numbered 7, after V lost 5 bases and J lost 4 bases. Per the germline V gene, CDR1 is LNHNV and CDR2 is YYDKDF (reference sequence). The CDR3 is CATSGGTEPYGYTF. The CDR3 DNA sequence: TGTGCCACCAGCGGGGGGACAGAACCCTATGGCTACACCTTC.

This clonotype was counted a few times. V and J are TRBV27 and TRBJ1-5; maybe TRBD1 (6 bases). This CDR3 has 15 residues. V was trimmed by 0 bases and J by 10 bases, leaving 16 bases between them. The germline V gene encodes CDR1 MNHEY and CDR2 SMNVEV (reference sequence). CDR3 sequence (DNA): TGTGCCAGCAGTTTATCCTTCGGACAGACCAAACCCCAGCATTTT. Amino acids: CASSLSFGQTKPQHF.

The CDR3 coding sequence is TGCAGTGCTAGCCCTAGCGGGGCGAGTTACGAGCAGTACTTC. Protein product: CSASPSGASYEQYF. The J gene is TRBJ2-5, the V gene TRBV20-1, with 9 positions matching TRBD2. The J call may be faulty, since TRBJ2-7 better matches the DNA end. The CDR3 length is 14 residues. Germline CDR1 is DFQATT and CDR2 is SNEGSKA (reference sequence).

A few counts support this clonotype. The rearrangement uses TRBV7-9 and TRBJ2-3; no definite D call. Per the germline V gene, CDR1 is SEHNR and CDR2 is FQNEAQ (reference sequence). CDR3 length: 15 residues. The V end lost 7 bases, the J end lost 5 bases, and 19 bases lay between the germline ends. In DNA form, the CDR3 reads TGTGCCAGCACCGTAGCTAGGCTCGTCGGAGATACGCAGTATTTT. Its protein is CASTVARLVGDTQYF.

The V and J genes are TRBV5-5 and TRBJ1-1; D gene ambiguous. This CDR3 is 14 amino acids long. The V gene's germline CDR1 is SGHKS and CDR2 YYEKEE (reference sequence). The ends were cut back, 9 bases at V and 5 bases at J, with 20 bases in the middle. In DNA, the CDR3 is TGTGCCACGAAAAGGTTAGGAGTACGGACTGAAGCTTTCTTT. It is translated as CATKRLGVRTEAFF.

This clonotype was detected a few times. The chain uses TRBV4-2 and TRBJ2-1; 10 positions agree with TRBD2. Germline assignment: CDR1 LGHNA and CDR2 YNFKEQ. This CDR3 contains 16 residues. V lost 4 bases to trimming and J lost 8 bases; unmatched junction nucleotides: 11. CDR3 loop: CASSPQPSGGLDEQFF. For the CDR3, the DNA is TGTGCCAGCAGCCCTCAACCTAGCGGGGGTCTGGATGAGCAGTTCTTC.

This clonotype occurred a few times. V and J are TRBV27 and TRBJ2-7, with D perhaps being TRBD1 or TRBD2 (5 bases each). From germline, CDR1 is MNHEY and CDR2 SMNVEV (reference sequence). The CDR3 is made up of 14 amino acids. The V gene lost 3 bases and the J gene lost 2 bases, with 11 bases spanning the gap. CDR3: CASSLQWDPYEQYF. CDR3 coding DNA: TGTGCCAGCAGTTTGCAGTGGGACCCCTACGAGCAGTACTTC.

This clonotype turned up a few times. The rearrangement joins TRBV20-1 to TRBJ2-6; tentative D call: TRBD1 (5 bases). The CDR3 consists of 16 residues. V was clipped by 6 bases and J by 2 bases, with 17 bases between them. Germline-derived CDR1 and CDR2 are DFQATT and SNEGSKA (reference sequence). This CDR3 reads CSANPTGRAGANVLTF. As DNA, the CDR3 is TGCAGTGCAAACCCAACGGGCAGGGCTGGGGCCAACGTCCTGACTTTC.

The chain has TRBV5-1 and TRBJ1-1; 7 bases fit TRBD1. Germline loops: CDR1 SGHRS, CDR2 YFSETQ. Losses at the gene ends were 0 bases for V and 1 base for J; bases not matched to a gene: 3. CDR3 length equals 15 residues. The CDR3, as DNA: TGCGCCAGCAGCTTGGCGGACAGGCCGAACACTGAAGCTTTCTTT. Its protein is CASSLADRPNTEAFF.

The J gene is TRBJ1-1, the V gene TRBV4-3; D gene ambiguous. The germline V and J ends were trimmed by 1 base and 11 bases, with 14 bases remaining between them. This CDR3 spans 13 amino acids. Germline lookup yields CDR1 LGHNA and CDR2 YSLEER. CDR3 amino acids: CASSQVFGLFAFF. The CDR3 bases are TGCGCCAGCAGCCAAGTCTTCGGGCTGTTCGCTTTCTTT.

This chain connects TRBV12-3 or TRBV12-4 to TRBJ2-2, with D perhaps matching TRBD2 (6 bases). CDR3 length: 16 amino acids. Trimming pared 2 bases from V and 1 base from J, leaving 11 bases between. The DNA of the CDR3 is TGTGCCAGCAGTTTAAGAGGTAGCGGGAACACCGGGGAGCTGTTTTTT. It specifies CASSLRGSGNTGELFF.

V and J are TRBV28 and TRBJ1-4; TRBD1 is a possible D gene (5 bases). V lost 6 bases and J 7 bases, leaving 15 bases between the germline ends. The CDR3 covers 14 residues. CDR1 is MDHEN and CDR2 is SYDVKM in the germline V gene. CDR3 residues: CASSRTREGEKLFF. The DNA of the CDR3 is TGTGCCAGCAGCCGGACACGGGAAGGTGAAAAACTGTTTTTT.

The CDR3 region is CASSGQLAISLDEQYF. For the CDR3, the DNA is TGTGCCAGCAGTGGTCAACTAGCTATTTCTCTAGACGAGCAGTACTTC. V gene TRBV2 combines with J gene TRBJ2-5, with TRBD2 as a possible D gene (6 bases). The end of the DNA aligns better with TRBJ2-7, so the J call may be wrong. The V gene's germline CDR1 is SNHLY and CDR2 FYNNEI. CDR3 length equals 16 residues.

CDR3 in amino acids: CATSRLDSSLPKLETQYF. CDR3 DNA: TGTGCCACCAGCAGACTGGACTCATCTCTACCCAAGCTGGAGACCCAGTACTTC. The V and J genes are TRBV15 and TRBJ2-5; D perhaps matches TRBD2 (5 bases). CDR3 length: 18 amino acids. Germline V gene sequence: CDR1 LNHNV, CDR2 YYDKDF (reference sequence). Trimming left V 2 bases short and J 5 bases short, with 24 bases between. Variable domain in full (rest from reference TRBV15 and TRBJ2-5): DAMVIQNPRYQVTQFGKPVTLSCSQTLNHNVMYWYQQKSSQAPKLLFHYYDKDFNNEADTPDNFQSRRPNTSFCFLDIRSPGLGDTAMYLCATSRLDSSLPKLETQYFGPGTRLLVL.

V usage is TRBV7-3 and J usage is TRBJ2-1, with TRBD1 matching over 9 bases. The CDR3 covers 14 residues. V lost 5 bases to trimming and J lost 4 bases; unmatched junction nucleotides: 3. CDR1 and CDR2 from the germline V gene are SGHTA and FQGTGA. The CDR3 nucleotides are TGTGCCAGCAGCATCGACAGGGGGTACAATGAGCAGTTCTTC. It specifies CASSIDRGYNEQFF.

J is TRBJ1-2 and V is TRBV6-1, with D possibly matching TRBD1 (5 bases). Trimming took 3 bases from V and 7 from J, leaving 9 bases between them. The germline V gene encodes CDR1 MNHNS and CDR2 SASEGT. The CDR3 has 12 amino acids. The CDR3 is CASSDRAFGYTF. CDR3 DNA sequence: TGTGCCAGCAGTGACAGGGCGTTTGGCTACACCTTC.

The V gene is TRBV12-3 or TRBV12-4, the J gene TRBJ1-2; D ambiguous. There are 14 residues in the CDR3. With 6 bases removed from V and 4 bases from J, the gap between germline ends came to 15 bases. The CDR3 DNA sequence: TGTGCCAGCAGCTCAACCCGGACCTTCTATGGCTACACCTTC. Protein product: CASSSTRTFYGYTF.

This clonotype has a handful of counts. The rearrangement joins TRBV7-3 to TRBJ2-3; possibly TRBD2 for D (6 bases). CDR1 is SGHTA, CDR2 FQGTGA, per germline. CDR3 length: 15 residues. With 2 bases removed from V and 3 bases from J, the gap between germline ends came to 12 bases. This chain's CDR3 is CASSLSGTETDTQYF. The DNA for the CDR3 is TGTGCCAGCAGCTTATCAGGGACTGAGACAGATACGCAGTATTTT.

V is TRBV5-1 and J is TRBJ1-4; TRBD1 aligns across 7 bases. The germline CDR1 and CDR2 sequences are SGHRS and YFSETQ. CDR3 length: 15 residues. V gave up 0 bases and J gave up 4 bases; unmatched junction bases: 3. In DNA, the CDR3 is TGCGCCAGCAGCTTGGCGGGACAGCTTAATGAAAAACTGTTTTTT. Amino acids: CASSLAGQLNEKLFF.

This clonotype was seen ten or more times. CDR3 in amino acids: CASSLAGGSYEQYF. The CDR3 coding sequence is TGTGCCAGCAGCTTAGCAGGGGGCTCCTACGAGCAGTACTTC. The J gene is TRBJ2-7, the V gene TRBV7-2, with a tentative D call TRBD1 (6 bases). The CDR3 loop spans 14 amino acids. In germline, CDR1 is SGHTA, CDR2 FQGNSA. The V and J ends lost 0 bases and 0 bases respectively, with 6 bases between them.

The chain is built from TRBV20-1 and TRBJ2-6, with 7 bases identical to TRBD1. Losses at the gene ends were 6 bases for V and 0 bases for J; bases not matched to a gene: 8. Germline CDR1 DFQATT, CDR2 SNEGSKA (reference sequence). This CDR3 has 16 amino acids. In nucleotides, the CDR3 is TGCAGTGCGCGAAACTGGGACAGCTCTGGGGCCAACGTCCTGACTTTC. It yields the protein CSARNWDSSGANVLTF.